This T cell receptor (beta chain) was recovered during a study of blood T cell repertoires in COVID-19. The V gene end was trimmed by 6 bases and the J gene end by 7 bases; junction bases not matched to a gene: 10. CDR3 length: 13 amino acids. Germline values: CDR1 SQVTM, CDR2 ANQGSEA. TCRdb's copy holds only in-frame clones and misses some; the assay was immunoSEQ multiplex PCR. The sample shows some 76,000 clones, almost 85% of them seen only once. The sequenced sample consisted of peripheral blood. The gene calls are TRBV29-1 and TRBJ1-2; TRBD1 matches 8 bases. The receptor comes from a man aged 50-60 years with acute or convalescent COVID-19. The CDR3 DNA is TGCAGCGTGGCCGGACAGGGTTTTGGTGGCTACACCTTC. Residues: CSVAGQGFGGYTF.